The T cell receptor beta chain under discussion was sequenced for a study of blood T cell repertoires in COVID-19. Overall study context: PBMCs, B-cell-depleted T cells, or T cells provided the cDNA or gDNA that made up the material.

CDR1 is MNHEY and CDR2 is SMNVEV in the germline V gene (reference sequence). Between the trimmed V and J ends, which lost 2 bases and 0 bases, there was a span of 2 bases. The CDR3 extends over 13 amino acids. Clones were sequenced by immunoSEQ multiplex PCR, and TCRdb holds only the in-frame ones, with some missing. In the table there are just over 70,000 clones, about four fifths of which are singletons. The J gene is TRBJ1-3, the V gene TRBV27, with D hard to call. The receptor's source is an older man who had recovered from COVID-19. The sequencing input was peripheral blood. CDR3 sequence: CASSLHSGNTIYF. In DNA form, the CDR3 reads TGTGCCAGCAGTTTACACTCTGGAAACACCATATATTTT.